The clone carrying this TCR beta chain was detected only a few times. Its antigen is currently unknown. The repertoire was sequenced with immunoSEQ multiplex PCR; TCRdb's copy has only in-frame clones and lacks some. The repertoire holds over 35,000 clones, with about 88% as singletons. V lost 3 bases, J lost 4 bases, and 6 bases lay in between. Per germline, CDR1 DFQATT and CDR2 SNEGSKA (reference sequence). CDR3 size: 11 residues. This sample stems from a study of OX40 agonist ivuxolimab in advanced cancers. Study-wide context: The patients' treatment was ivuxolimab, an agonistic anti-OX40 (CD134) antibody. Patients in the trial were receiving intravenous ivuxolimab every 2 weeks, at doses of 0.01 to 10 mg/kg.

General study findings and limits: CD8+ T cells (on average) carried more expanded clones than CD4+ T cells. Normalized T-cell clonal expansion was also low in some nonresponders.

The source material was CD4+ or CD8+ T cells sorted from blood, sampled in a trial of the OX40 agonist ivuxolimab. The TCR sequence derives from an adult with an advanced solid tumor such as melanoma, head and neck, liver or kidney cancer. V usage is TRBV20-1 and J usage is TRBJ1-2; D is ambiguous. CDR3 protein: CSARITYGYTF. As DNA, the CDR3 is TGCAGTGCTAGGATTACCTATGGCTACACCTTC.